The clone carrying this T cell receptor (beta chain) has more than one count but fewer than ten. Its target is unknown. V gave up 8 bases and J gave up 2 bases, with 17 bases separating them. CDR3 length: 15 residues. Germline V CDR1 and CDR2: SGHTA, FQGNSA. An expansion of CD8+CD57+ cells by flow cytometry had been shown in patients chosen for sequencing. When blood sampling took place, the patients had received no therapy. The data stem from a study of CD8+CD57+ T cells in acquired aplastic anemia. Findings and limits, study-wide: Patients and controls were found to share 25 to 30 CD8+ CDR3 sequences. In CD8+ cells, Simpson's diversity showed no significant difference between patients and controls.

The TCR beta profiling, which covered VDJ combination and CDR3 sequence, was carried out using genomic DNA as the template. One entry per CDR3 protein results from TCRdb running MiXCR on the reads. The table lists over 150,000 distinct CDR3 sequences, 63% of them singletons. This TCR came from a human donor with aplastic anemia. The gene calls are TRBV7-2 and TRBJ2-3; a possible D gene is TRBD2 (6 bases). Material: sorted CD4+, CD8+, or CD8+CD57+ T cells (not recorded which) from PBMCs. In DNA form, the CDR3 reads TGTGCCAGCGGTGGGACGGGGGTTGACACAGATACGCAGTATTTT. The encoded protein is CASGGTGVDTDTQYF.